The entry that follows covers one TCR beta chain sequence. Its antigen is not known. After template switching added a universal primer site, the resulting cDNA carried unique molecular identifiers. Via MiXCR, TCRdb re-called the 5' RACE reads, giving one row per CDR3 protein. The repertoire consists of 250,000 or so distinct CDR3 sequences, with 9.5% to 15% occurring once and the leading ten covering 3.5% to 4.5%. The CDR3 is made up of 16 amino acids. The V gene's germline CDR1 is LNHNV and CDR2 YYDKDF (reference sequence). V was cut by 3 bases and J by 3 bases, with 14 bases left in between. This sample was included in a study of identical twins. Study-wide findings and caveats: Weaker excess twin sharing was seen among beta out-of-frame sequences. Fewer insertions characterized abundant cord blood beta clonotypes, whereas memory repertoires showed none.

Separately, the same data were catalogued under a study of yellow fever vaccine responses in identical twins.

The sequence was collected from a woman younger than 35 in good health. What was sequenced was memory (CD45RO+) T cells sorted from blood. V usage is TRBV15 and J usage is TRBJ2-2; tentatively, D is TRBD2 (6 bases). The CDR3 DNA follows: TGTGCCACCAGCAGTTTGGCGGGACGATACACCGGGGAGCTGTTTTTT. The encoded protein is CATSSLAGRYTGELFF.